The 5 T cell receptor beta chains listed next were all sequenced from one sample in a study of blood T cell repertoires in COVID-19 (dated by TCRdb to 2020 to 2021). The library was obtained by the immunoSEQ multiplex PCR assay. In TCRdb, the immuneACCESS table is reduced to in-frame sequences with V and J assigned. These tables do not hold every clone; where another copy was compared, an unresolved V gene accounts for under half, and the others remain unexplained. The sample includes about 230,000 clones, with 87% observed a single time. About a tenth of the sample rests with the top ten. Sequencing input: PBMCs or T cells enriched from blood (not recorded which). These receptors came from a man aged 30 to 45 who had recovered from COVID-19.

The chain has TRBV5-1 and TRBJ1-4, with 8 bases fitting TRBD1. CDR1 is SGHRS and CDR2 is YFSETQ in the germline V gene. After removal of 4 bases from V and 5 bases from J, the junction contained 7 bases not matched to a gene. This CDR3 is 15 amino acids long. The CDR3 loop reads CASSPFGTGNEKLFF. CDR3 nucleotide sequence: TGCGCCAGCAGCCCGTTCGGGACAGGAAATGAAAAACTGTTTTTT.

A single count supports this clone. V gene TRBV9 combines with J gene TRBJ1-2, with a tentative D call TRBD1 (5 bases). The V end lost 0 bases, the J end lost 8 bases, and 14 bases lay between the germline ends. Germline V gene data show CDR1 as SGDLS and CDR2 as YYNGEE. The CDR3 has 14 amino acids. CDR3 coding DNA: TGTGCCAGCAGCGTAGAGGGCGGGACCCGCGGCTACACCTTC. As protein: CASSVEGGTRGYTF.

As regards this clone: An end of the junction does not agree with germline; a read error may underlie this. This rearrangement joins TRBV19 to TRBJ1-3, with 7 bases identical to TRBD1. There are 15 residues in the CDR3. Germline assignment: CDR1 LNHDA and CDR2 SQIVND (reference sequence). CDR3 in amino acids: CASSLGQDSGNAIYF. The CDR3 nucleotides are TGTGCCAGTAGCCTCGGACAGGACTCTGGAAACGCCATATATTTT.

This chain joins TRBV5-1 and TRBJ1-2; the match to TRBD1 covers 9 bases. V trimming: 3 bases; J trimming: 3 bases; junction bases outside the gene matches: 3. The CDR3 has 14 residues. CDR1 SGHRS and CDR2 YFSETQ come from the germline V gene. The CDR3 DNA follows: TGCGCCAGCAGCTCCCGGACAGGGGACTATGGCTACACCTTC. Amino acid sequence: CASSSRTGDYGYTF.

The CDR3 here is CASGLGHLNTEAFF. In DNA, the CDR3 is TGTGCTAGTGGCTTAGGACATCTGAACACTGAAGCTTTCTTT. This sequence joins TRBV12-5 and TRBJ1-1; TRBD1 is a possible D gene (5 bases). The germline V gene encodes CDR1 LGHNT and CDR2 FRNRAP. The CDR3 has 14 amino acids. Between the trimmed V and J ends, which lost 6 bases and 0 bases, there was a span of 11 bases.